This T cell receptor (beta chain) comes out of a study of T cells in tumors after PD-1 blockade. Background on the study: During anti-PD-1 treatment, some patients continued daily vismodegib 150 mg.

This clone was counted only a few times. Its antigen is not known. Trimming pared 8 bases from V and 4 bases from J, leaving 6 bases between. The CDR3 covers 11 residues. Germline loops: CDR1 MDHEN, CDR2 SYDVKM. Generated by immunoSEQ multiplex PCR, the TCRdb table keeps only in-frame clones and is missing some. The data show some 66,000 clones, about 74% seen once. Genomic DNA template from tumor biopsies or peripheral blood, 616 ng to 6,004 ng input. Study-level results: Peripheral recruitment is suggested, as some novel exhausted tumor clones were in pre-treatment blood.

This specimen consisted of PBMCs, obtained after anti-PD-1 treatment. The origin of this receptor is a human donor with basal cell carcinoma. The chain is built from TRBV28 and TRBJ1-5; D unresolved. CDR3 sequence reads: CASSENQPQHF. In DNA, the CDR3 is TGTGCCAGCTCGGAAAATCAGCCCCAGCATTTT.